This TCR beta chain appears in the sequencing data of a study of identifying expanded T cells in peripheral blood. Sequencing used immunoSEQ multiplex PCR; TCRdb keeps in-frame clones, though not all of them. In the table there are tens of thousands of clones, 80% to 85% of which are singletons. The CDR3 is 15 residues long. Germline assignment: CDR1 LNHNV and CDR2 YYDKDF (reference sequence). Trimming took 1 base from V and 0 from J, leaving 7 bases between them. During the collection period, no donor immune events like infections were recorded. The sample comprised blood. The receptor was isolated from a person aged 18 to 70 in good health. The chain couples TRBV15 to TRBJ2-1; D uncertain. CDR3 nucleotide sequence: TGTGCCACCAGCAGAGTGGGTGGCTCCTACAATGAGCAGTTCTTC. It specifies CATSRVGGSYNEQFF.